These 30 T cell receptor beta chains share one sample of origin, sequenced in a study of beta chain features in type 1 diabetes. Since all of the isolated RNA was reverse transcribed, expressed TCRB transcripts were what got sequenced. Generated by immunoSEQ multiplex PCR, the TCRdb table keeps only in-frame clones and is missing some. The data show some 410,000 clones, about 14% seen once. Sequencing was done on a sample of naive CD4+ T cells from blood. The receptors originated from a man aged 25-45 years in good health.

This clone came up once. J is TRBJ2-1 and V is TRBV6-1, with D perhaps TRBD1 or TRBD2 (6 bases each). The CDR3 runs 12 residues. Germline V gene sequence: CDR1 MNHNS, CDR2 SASEGT. V was shortened by 10 bases and J by 7 bases, with 14 bases between the two germline ends. The DNA of the CDR3 is TGTGCCACCCTCCGGGGGCAGAATGAGCAGTTCTTC. Its translation: CATLRGQNEQFF.

This sequence joins TRBV5-6 and TRBJ1-5, with no clear D. The ends were cut back, 7 bases at V and 0 bases at J, with 11 bases in the middle. This CDR3 is 14 amino acids long. Looked up from germline, CDR1 is SGHDT and CDR2 is YYEEEE. In nucleotides, the CDR3 is TGTGCCAGCGGGAAGGTGGGTAGCAATCAGCCCCAGCATTTT. It encodes CASGKVGSNQPQHF.

This clone was seen more than once but under ten times. J is TRBJ2-1 and V is TRBV30; maybe TRBD2 (6 bases). V lost 2 bases, J lost 4 bases, and 12 bases lay in between. The germline V gene has CDR1 GTSNPN and CDR2 SVGIG (reference sequence). CDR3 length equals 14 residues. In nucleotides, the CDR3 is TGTGCCTGGAGTACTAGCTCCCTGTACAATGAGCAGTTCTTC. Amino acid sequence: CAWSTSSLYNEQFF.

The chain recombines TRBV2 with TRBJ2-3; D is uncertain. This CDR3 region has 19 residues. The ends were cut back, 2 bases at V and 1 base at J, with 22 bases in the middle. The V gene's germline CDR1 is SNHLY and CDR2 FYNNEI. The CDR3 loop reads CASSEPPIFVGQGTDTQYF. In nucleotides, the CDR3 is TGTGCCAGCAGTGAACCGCCGATCTTTGTAGGCCAGGGCACAGATACGCAGTATTTT.

This chain links TRBV10-3 with TRBJ2-1; 7 nucleotides agree with TRBD1. CDR1 ENHRY and CDR2 SYGVKD come from the germline V gene. This CDR3 spans 13 amino acids. After removal of 6 bases from V and 5 bases from J, the junction contained 4 bases not matched to a gene. The chain's CDR3 is CAIRGQADNEQFF. For the CDR3, the DNA is TGTGCCATCAGAGGACAGGCAGACAATGAGCAGTTCTTC.

A few counts support this clone. This chain links TRBV7-9 with TRBJ2-1; 13 nucleotides agree with TRBD2. With V trimmed by 5 bases and J by 7 bases, 5 bases remained unmatched. The CDR3 length is 15 residues. Germline V gives CDR1 SEHNR, CDR2 FQNEAQ (reference sequence). The CDR3 here is CASSRLAGGSNEQFF. The CDR3 bases are TGTGCCAGCAGCCGACTAGCGGGAGGTTCTAATGAGCAGTTCTTC.

The CDR3: CASSQEGGTLNTEAFF. The CDR3 region has the DNA TGCGCCAGCAGCCAAGAAGGGGGGACGTTGAACACTGAAGCTTTCTTT. The chain has TRBV4-3 and TRBJ1-1; D is perhaps TRBD1 (6 bases). Per the germline V gene, CDR1 is LGHNA and CDR2 is YSLEER. The CDR3 sequence is 16 residues long. Trimming cost V 0 bases and J 0 bases, with 11 bases left between them.

CDR3 in amino acids: CASSTGGSSGANVLTF. CDR3 DNA: TGTGCCAGCAGTACGGGGGGAAGCTCTGGGGCCAACGTCCTGACTTTC. The chain has TRBV6-6 and TRBJ2-6, with 7 bases aligning to TRBD2. The germline gives CDR1 MNHNY, CDR2 SVGAGI (reference sequence). J was trimmed by 0 bases and V by 5 bases; bases with no gene match: 4. The CDR3 is made up of 16 amino acids.

V and J are TRBV13 and TRBJ2-3; either TRBD1 or TRBD2 may supply D (6 bases each). This CDR3 is 15 amino acids long. The V gene's germline CDR1 is PRHDT and CDR2 FYEKMQ (reference sequence). Trimming stripped 2 bases from V and 2 bases from J, with 11 bases between. The CDR3 DNA is TGTGCCAGCAGCTTACCCTCGGGGGCCACAGATACGCAGTATTTT. As protein: CASSLPSGATDTQYF.

This clone turned up a few times. The chain employs TRBV9 and TRBJ2-7; the D gene is possibly TRBD2 (5 bases). Trimming stripped 2 bases from V and 2 bases from J, with 11 bases between. From germline, CDR1 is SGDLS and CDR2 YYNGEE. This CDR3 contains 14 residues. CDR3 protein: CASSVGGPPYEQYF. The CDR3, as DNA: TGTGCCAGCAGCGTTGGAGGTCCCCCCTACGAGCAGTACTTC.

The chain combines TRBV4-1 with TRBJ2-1; 10 bases are shared with TRBD2. V shed 5 bases and J 3 bases; nucleotides not matched to a gene: 4. The CDR3 is 15 amino acids. Germline V gene lookup returns CDR1 MGHRA and CDR2 YSYEKL. This CDR3 reads CASSIGLAVYNEQFF. The CDR3 DNA is TGCGCCAGCAGCATAGGACTAGCGGTCTACAATGAGCAGTTCTTC.

CDR3 residues: CASSPTGPLYEQYF. DNA of the CDR3: TGTGCCAGCAGCCCGACAGGGCCCTTGTACGAGCAGTACTTC. This rearrangement joins TRBV14 to TRBJ2-7; TRBD1 aligns across 7 bases. The CDR3 runs 14 residues. Germline trimming cut 4 bases from V and 4 bases from J; bases unmatched to any gene: 7. CDR1 and CDR2 (germline): SGHDN, FVKESK.

This clone was counted between two and nine times. V usage is TRBV11-1 and J usage is TRBJ2-2; no firm D call. Germline V lookup: CDR1 SGHAT, CDR2 FQDESV (reference sequence). The CDR3 runs to 11 residues. V lost 8 bases and J 6 bases, leaving 7 bases between the germline ends. The DNA of the CDR3 is TGTGCCAGCTCCCGGGCCGGGGAGCTGTTTTTT. Encoded protein: CASSRAGELFF.

The rearrangement links TRBV7-9 to TRBJ1-5, with D possibly being TRBD1 (5 bases). Per germline, CDR1 SEHNR and CDR2 FQNEAQ (reference sequence). The CDR3 sequence is 14 residues long. The germline V and J ends were trimmed by 0 bases and 6 bases, with 9 bases remaining between them. The CDR3 DNA is TGTGCCAGCAGCTTAGCGGGGGAGGGTCAGCCCCAGCATTTT. The encoded protein is CASSLAGEGQPQHF. Full variable domain (remainder filled in from reference TRBV7-9 and TRBJ1-5): DTGVSQNPRHKITKRGQNVTFRCDPISEHNRLYWYRQTLGQGPEFLTYFQNEAQLEKSRLLSDRFSAERPKGSFSTLEIQRTEQGDSAMYLCASSLAGEGQPQHFGDGTRLSIL.

This clone was seen only a few times. The CDR3: CASSHPSGGGQYETQYF. The CDR3 bases are TGTGCCAGCAGCCACCCTTCAGGGGGCGGTCAGTACGAGACCCAGTACTTC. The genes are TRBV4-2 and TRBJ2-5, with 8 nucleotides matching TRBD1. The CDR3 is 17 residues long. CDR1 LGHNA and CDR2 YNFKEQ come from the germline V gene. Losses at the gene ends were 3 bases for V and 5 bases for J; bases not matched to a gene: 14.

This clone was observed a few times. In nucleotides, the CDR3 is TGTGCCAGCAGCCCAGGGGGGACCGCCTACAATGAGCAGTTCTTC. The encoded protein is CASSPGGTAYNEQFF. The chain uses TRBV7-2 and TRBJ2-1; D might be TRBD1 (7 bases). V was clipped by 5 bases and J by 2 bases, with 13 bases between them. This CDR3 is 15 amino acids long. Germline V gene data show CDR1 as SGHTA and CDR2 as FQGNSA.

This chain uses TRBV7-9 with TRBJ2-5; TRBD1 might be the D (5 bases). The CDR3 is 15 amino acids. Between the trimmed V and J ends, which lost 1 base and 0 bases, there was a span of 9 bases. From germline, CDR1 is SEHNR and CDR2 FQNEAQ (reference sequence). This chain's CDR3 is CASSLGGAYQETQYF. CDR3 in DNA: TGTGCCAGCAGCTTAGGGGGCGCATACCAAGAGACCCAGTACTTC.

The genes are TRBV18 and TRBJ2-7, with D perhaps TRBD1 (6 bases). Trimming removed 0 bases at V and 12 bases at J, with 18 bases between. Germline V CDR1 and CDR2: KGHSH, LQKENI. The CDR3 covers 14 residues. CDR3 amino acids: CASSPPRTASLRYV. The CDR3 DNA reads as TGTGCCAGCTCACCACCGAGGACAGCTTCCCTCCGGTACGTC.

The rearrangement links TRBV29-1 to TRBJ2-1; D may correspond to TRBD1 or TRBD2 (5 bases each). V was clipped by 6 bases and J by 5 bases, with 29 bases between them. The germline V gene has CDR1 SQVTM and CDR2 ANQGSEA. This CDR3 spans 18 amino acids. DNA of the CDR3: TGCAGCGTCCAGCACTTACGCCCTCGAGGGGCCGTGAACAATGAGCAGTTCTTC. It specifies CSVQHLRPRGAVNNEQFF.

Only one count was recorded for this clone. The chain couples TRBV5-4 to TRBJ2-3; D might be TRBD2 (6 bases). V was pared by 2 bases and J by 6 bases, with 13 bases between. Looked up from germline, CDR1 is SGHNT and CDR2 is YYREEE (reference sequence). The CDR3 extends over 14 amino acids. For the CDR3, the DNA is TGTGCCAGCAGCTTCGACCTAGCGAGGGATACGCAGTATTTT. This gives the protein CASSFDLARDTQYF.

As to this clone: The same CDR3 is also encoded by other DNA sequences in this sample. The rearrangement links TRBV18 to TRBJ2-5; the D is unclear. Trimming stripped 3 bases from V and 5 bases from J, with 4 bases between. Looked up from germline, CDR1 is KGHSH and CDR2 is LQKENI. The CDR3 is 11 residues long. As DNA, the CDR3 is TGTGCCAGCTCACCGCGTGAGACCCAGTACTTC. Translation gives CASSPRETQYF.

The sample holds a few counts of this clone. This same CDR3 is encoded by further DNA sequences in the sample. This chain uses TRBV5-1 with TRBJ2-1; weak D call: TRBD2 (6 bases). Deletions cut 4 bases from V and 0 bases from J, with 11 bases between. Germline lookup yields CDR1 SGHRS and CDR2 YFSETQ. This CDR3 region has 15 residues. CDR3 in amino acids: CASSLDGSSYNEQFF. CDR3 nucleotides: TGCGCCAGCAGCCTGGACGGGAGCTCCTACAATGAGCAGTTCTTC.

In DNA, the CDR3 is TGTGCCAGCAGCTACCGGGGACAGAGCGGAACCTTC. Encoded protein: CASSYRGQSGTF. This chain links TRBV7-2 with TRBJ1-2, with 7 bases that match TRBD1. The V and J ends lost 4 bases and 14 bases, in that order; junction bases with no gene match: 10. This CDR3 is 12 amino acids long. CDR1 and CDR2 (germline): SGHTA, FQGNSA.

In its sample, this clone was seen a few times. This chain connects TRBV6-5 to TRBJ2-5, with TRBD1 matching 8 bases. The CDR3 totals 12 residues. The germline V gene has CDR1 MNHEY and CDR2 SVGAGI. V lost 4 bases and J lost 14; bases outside the gene matches: 9. The CDR3 DNA reads TGTGCCAGCAGTTCCAACCGGGACAGGACCTACTTC. Translated, it gives CASSSNRDRTYF.

This chain uses TRBV27 with TRBJ2-6; D not resolved. This CDR3 is built from 13 residues. The germline V gene has CDR1 MNHEY and CDR2 SMNVEV (reference sequence). Trimming left V 10 bases short and J 0 bases short, with 7 bases between. Here the CDR3 DNA reads TGTGCCACCAAGAACTCTGGGGCCAACGTCCTGACTTTC. It yields the protein CATKNSGANVLTF.

The sample holds a few counts of this clone. The V gene is TRBV4-1, the J gene TRBJ2-7; no definite D call. The V end lost 1 base, the J end lost 1 base, and 14 bases lay between the germline ends. The CDR3 is 16 residues long. Germline lookup yields CDR1 MGHRA and CDR2 YSYEKL. The CDR3 sequence: CASSQVLTVNSYEQYF. DNA for the CDR3: TGCGCCAGCAGCCAAGTGTTAACAGTCAATTCCTACGAGCAGTACTTC.

The rearrangement uses TRBV4-3 and TRBJ2-7; 7 positions match TRBD1. Germline CDR1 LGHNA, CDR2 YSLEER. V was pared by 0 bases and J by 1 base, with 6 bases of the junction left unmatched. This CDR3 has 16 residues. The CDR3 bases are TGCGCCAGCAGCCAAGACGTCGGGACAGAATCCTACGAGCAGTACTTC. Translated, it gives CASSQDVGTESYEQYF.

The chain is built from TRBV20-1 and TRBJ2-5, with D uncertain. This CDR3 is 11 amino acids long. Trimming removed 6 bases from V and 0 bases from J, with 5 bases in between. CDR1 and CDR2 (germline): DFQATT, SNEGSKA (reference sequence). Here the CDR3 DNA reads TGCAGTGCACAGTACCAAGAGACCCAGTACTTC. Protein sequence: CSAQYQETQYF.

The chain recombines TRBV11-3 with TRBJ2-3, with D unresolved. V gave up 2 bases and J gave up 1 base, with 10 bases separating them. Germline CDR1 SGHNT, CDR2 YENEEA. The CDR3 has 15 amino acids. The CDR3 nucleotides read TGTGCCAGCAGCTTAAAGCAGAAGGGCACAGATACGCAGTATTTT. It translates to CASSLKQKGTDTQYF. Full variable domain (outside the CDR3, taken from reference TRBV11-3 and TRBJ2-3): EAGVVQSPRYKIIEKKQPVAFWCNPISGHNTLYWYLQNLGQGPELLIRYENEEAVDDSQLPKDRFSAERLKGVDSTLKIQPAELGDSAVYLCASSLKQKGTDTQYFGPGTRLTVL.

J is TRBJ1-1 and V is TRBV5-4, with unresolved D. Germline CDR1 reads SGHNT; CDR2 reads YYREEE (reference sequence). The CDR3 has 13 amino acids. The V end was cut by 0 bases, the J end by 5 bases, with 8 bases between. CDR3 DNA sequence: TGTGCCAGCAGCTTGGATCGGGTAACTGAAGCTTTCTTT. Its translation is CASSLDRVTEAFF. Together with reference TRBV5-4 and TRBJ1-1, the CDR3 gives the full variable domain: ETGVTQSPTHLIKTRGQQVTLRCSSQSGHNTVSWYQQALGQGPQFIFQYYREEENGRGNFPPRFSGLQFPNYSSELNVNALELDDSALYLCASSLDRVTEAFFGQGTRLTVV.